This T cell receptor beta chain was recorded in a study of PD-1 blockade in classical Hodgkin lymphoma. Repertoires were generated with immunoSEQ multiplex PCR, while TCRdb's copy carries only in-frame clones and drops some. This table holds 55,000 to 60,000 clones, approximately 89% found once. All trial patients relapsed after autologous stem cell transplantation. The V and J ends lost 7 bases and 0 bases respectively, with 14 bases between them. The germline V gene encodes CDR1 SGDLS and CDR2 YYNGEE. CDR3 size: 15 residues. This clonotype was sampled from a human donor with classical Hodgkin lymphoma. The starting material was peripheral blood mononuclear cells (PBMCs), obtained before the second cycle of nivolumab. This sequence joins TRBV9 and TRBJ2-1; D is perhaps TRBD1 (6 bases). For the CDR3, the DNA is TGTGCCAGCCAAGGGGGATCCAGCTCCTACAATGAGCAGTTCTTC. It translates to CASQGGSSSYNEQFF.